The text below deals with one T cell receptor beta chain. This sample was taken from a study of blood T cell repertoires in COVID-19. Overall study context: The origin of the acute and convalescent COVID-19 samples was the United States, Italy and Spain. In each case, the material was cDNA or gDNA derived from T cells, B-cell-depleted T cells, or PBMCs.

Generated by immunoSEQ multiplex PCR, the TCRdb table keeps only in-frame clones and is missing some. The sample holds fewer than 200,000 clones; around 87% are singletons and the top ten take around 2.6%. Germline CDR1 reads LNHDA; CDR2 reads SQIVND (reference sequence). The length of the CDR3 is 15 residues. V was pared by 4 bases and J by 1 base, with 3 bases of the junction left unmatched. Input material: peripheral blood. This chain uses TRBV19 with TRBJ1-4; 7 bases match TRBD1. This receptor was identified in a man aged 40-49 years with active or convalescent COVID-19. DNA of the CDR3: TGTGCCAGTAGTACTCACAGGGGAACTAATGAAAAACTGTTTTTT. This encodes CASSTHRGTNEKLFF.